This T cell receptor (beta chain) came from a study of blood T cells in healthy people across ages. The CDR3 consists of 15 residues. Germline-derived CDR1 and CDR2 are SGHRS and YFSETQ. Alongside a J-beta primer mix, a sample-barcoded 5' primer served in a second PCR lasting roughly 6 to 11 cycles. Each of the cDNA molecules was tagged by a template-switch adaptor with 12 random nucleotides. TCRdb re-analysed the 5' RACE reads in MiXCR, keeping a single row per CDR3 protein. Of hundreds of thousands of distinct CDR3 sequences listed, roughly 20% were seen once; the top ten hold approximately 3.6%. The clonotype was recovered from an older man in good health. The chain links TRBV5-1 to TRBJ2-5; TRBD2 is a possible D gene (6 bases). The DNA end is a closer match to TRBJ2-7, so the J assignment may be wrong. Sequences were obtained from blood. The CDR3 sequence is CASSVGGTGTYEQYF. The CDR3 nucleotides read TGCGCCAGCAGCGTGGGGGGTACCGGAACTTACGAGCAGTACTTC.